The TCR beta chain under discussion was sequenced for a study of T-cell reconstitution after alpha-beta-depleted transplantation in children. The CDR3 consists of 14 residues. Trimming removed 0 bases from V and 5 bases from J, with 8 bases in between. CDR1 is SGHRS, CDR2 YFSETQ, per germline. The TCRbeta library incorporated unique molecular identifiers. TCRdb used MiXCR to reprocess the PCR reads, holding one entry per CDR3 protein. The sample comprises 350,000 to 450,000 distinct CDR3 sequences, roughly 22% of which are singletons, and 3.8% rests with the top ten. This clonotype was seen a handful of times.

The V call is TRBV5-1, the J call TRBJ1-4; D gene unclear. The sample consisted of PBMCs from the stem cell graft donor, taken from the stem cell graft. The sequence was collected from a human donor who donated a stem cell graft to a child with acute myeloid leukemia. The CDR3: CASSLEQSNEKLFF. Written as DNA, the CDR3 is TGCGCCAGCAGCTTGGAACAGTCAAATGAAAAACTGTTTTTT. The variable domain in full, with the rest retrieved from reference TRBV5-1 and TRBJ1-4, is KAGVTQTPRYLIKTRGQQVTLSCSPISGHRSVSWYQQTPGQGLQFLFEYFSETQRNKGNFPGRFSGRQFSNSRSEMNVSTLELGDSALYLCASSLEQSNEKLFFGSGTQLSVL.